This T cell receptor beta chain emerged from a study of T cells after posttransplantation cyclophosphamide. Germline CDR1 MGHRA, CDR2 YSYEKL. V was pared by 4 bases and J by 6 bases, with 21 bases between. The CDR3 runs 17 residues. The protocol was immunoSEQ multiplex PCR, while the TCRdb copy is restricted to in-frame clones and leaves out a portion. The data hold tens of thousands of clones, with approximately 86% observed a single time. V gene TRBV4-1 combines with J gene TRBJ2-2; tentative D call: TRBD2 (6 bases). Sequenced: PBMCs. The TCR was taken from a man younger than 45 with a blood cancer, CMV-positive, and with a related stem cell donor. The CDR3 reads CASSRVDRDWGAGELFF. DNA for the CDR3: TGCGCCAGCAGCCGAGTTGACCGGGACTGGGGAGCCGGGGAGCTGTTTTTT.